This TCR beta chain derives from a study of cytomegalovirus exposure and HLA in healthy donors (dated by TCRdb to 2015 to 2018). With regard to the full study: In an earlier analysis of fewer than 750 of the donors, about 270 Gb of sequence data and roughly 100 million unique TCR beta sequences from 150 million to 200 million T cells were reported. Approximately 300 gigabases of sequencing data and approximately 85 million unique TCR sequences were included in an early release covering about 700 HLA-typed donors. Among the roughly 390 genotyped donors, more than 70% belonged to the genetic ancestry cluster associated with self-reported Caucasian donors. The study was designed to test whether signatures of past pathogen exposure could be identified by cataloging public T cell receptors. The study used immunosequencing to profile the T cell repertoires of several hundred subjects and linked those repertoires to cytomegalovirus serostatus. Besides the first cohort of hundreds of subjects, a separate validation cohort made up of 120 different subjects was used. The study combined high-throughput TCR immunosequencing, statistical association of individual TCRs with disease status, and machine learning to predict cytomegalovirus infection status. A later analysis re-analyzed previously published TCR beta repertoires from 600 to 850 donors and added high-resolution HLA genotyping to study TCR occurrence patterns. Rather than drawing on any new phenotypic data, the later analysis identified candidate immune exposures from TCR beta sequences and the way those sequences occurred across donors. To decide whether each TCR beta V gene segment behaved as functional or pseudogenic, an earlier analysis of approximately 590 of the donors relied on high-throughput TCR beta sequencing. Donor age, sex, ethnicity and CMV serostatus were compiled together with the repertoire data. A later genetic analysis took genome-wide SNP genotypes for about three fifths of the roughly 670 donors and used that subset as a discovery cohort. Every discovery cohort repertoire had been produced on one sequencing platform. Class I and class II HLA loci were covered by the typing at four-digit resolution. Typing coverage varied by locus: roughly 620-640 donors for A, B, C, DRB1 and DQB1; around 560 for DQA1; approximately 570 for DPA1; under 490 for DPB1. A few DR-DQ haplotypes were handled as single units for association and clustering because linkage in the cohort was strong. Across under 500 genotyped donors of the cohort, an average of approximately 220,000 unique TCR beta nucleotide sequences per donor were sequenced, and roughly 20% of those sequences were non-productive. What the research found in general, with its limitations: A further reported finding was that TCR beta sequences accurately predicted the HLA-A and HLA-B alleles for most subjects in the first cohort. A later analysis found that most CMV-associated TCR beta chains appeared HLA-restricted, with HLA associations seemingly driven largely by CMV exposure. While some public TCRs were present in many individuals, most TCR sequences turned up only very rarely across donors. Strong co-occurrence of HLA alleles, especially DR and DQ, made assigning TCR associations to individual alleles difficult. In a later analysis, HLA-associated TCR beta chains were found to be more clonally expanded and to have lower generation probabilities than equally common non-associated chains. At a false discovery rate of 0.05, a later analysis linked around 15,000 TCR beta sequences to specific HLA alleles. V-gene and J-gene trimming of TCR beta chains was associated with a missense DCLRE1C variant in a later genetic analysis, and the association was replicated in an independent cohort. Linkage disequilibrium might explain the correlated functional status among segregating V segments, but an unknown experimental factor could not be excluded. The authors suggested that the approach could potentially be extended to other disease states and immunological phenotypes. Compared with the 666-donor mean, donors in an Asian-associated ancestry cluster had fewer N-insertions in productive TCRs, according to a later genetic analysis. According to a later analysis, parvovirus B19, influenza, CMV and Epstein-Barr virus appeared linked to several top co-occurrence clusters. Sequencing depth was assumed to be roughly uniform across donors in the presence/absence analyses, though that assumption may not hold. In an earlier analysis of 500 to 650 of the donors, most TCR beta V segments appeared in productive rearrangements about 90% or about 30% of the time, broadly matching IMGT annotations. A cluster of highly shared sequence variants was judged likely to be a technical artifact of the sequencing pipeline. Because HLA typing was unavailable for some donors at each locus, only the typed subset was used in association tests. The classifier was reported to diagnose cytomegalovirus status with high specificity and sensitivity in both the original cohort and the validation cohort. Some IMGT-functional V segments, including TRBV6-2 and TRBV6-3, could not be distinguished by the 87-base-pair reads and were therefore excluded. In a later analysis, TCR association rates were found to vary across HLA loci, with the most associated TCRs seen for DRB1 alleles and the fewest for HLA-C alleles. The earlier analysis of approximately 540 of the donors excluded over 15 rarely observed V segments, including chromosome 9 orphons, because counts were too low. A total of roughly 160 TCR beta chains were listed by the study as associated with cytomegalovirus. Only TCR beta chains were sequenced in this cohort, and the absence of alpha or paired-chain data limited detectable features. CMV serostatus was the only immune exposure information available for the cohort. In vitro tests confirmed that three of the cytomegalovirus-associated TCR beta chains recognize cytomegalovirus antigens.

Libraries were made using the immunoSEQ multiplex PCR assay. The multiplex PCR relied on a mix of 60 forward primers for TCR Vbeta segments and 13 reverse primers for TCR Jbeta segments. The CDR3 region of rearranged TCR beta genes was amplified from genomic DNA with a multiplex PCR assay. Amplified TCR beta libraries were sequenced as 87-base-pair reads on the Illumina HiSeq System. Turning to the authors' computational methods: A later analysis tallied 75 million to 95 million unique TCR beta chains across the 640 or so repertoires, and some 10 million of those chains were shared by two or more donors. A nearest-neighbor algorithm error-corrected the raw reads and collapsed the reads into unique sequences, merging closely related sequences to remove PCR and sequencing errors. CDR3 sequences were aligned to IMGT reference sequences to assign V, D and J gene segments. For a sequence to be retained, a match of at least six nucleotides was required to both a V gene segment and a J gene segment. Rearrangements were called productive when the CDR3 lacked stop codons and stayed in frame with V and J; all others were non-productive. CDR3 was defined according to IMGT convention as the region running from the second conserved V-encoded cysteine to the conserved J-encoded phenylalanine. In an earlier analysis of just under 600 of the donors, sequences lacking an unambiguous match to a single V gene segment were excluded. In an earlier analysis of approximately 590 of the donors, a V segment was called functional when productive rearrangements were above 56.7%, and segregating when the standard deviation between donors exceeded 5%. A statistical classification framework was built to diagnose cytomegalovirus status from the catalog of TCR beta chain sequences. In a later analysis, TCR nucleotide sequences were compared against IMGT/GENE-DB human TR gene sequences so that V and J genes could be assigned. A later analysis assigned CDR3 sequences and most-parsimonious VDJ recombination scenarios with the TCRdist pipeline. A later analysis defined each TCR beta chain by its CDR3 amino acid sequence plus V-gene family, and excluded reads lacking a unique V-gene family. As a way to deal with suspected cross-contamination and a sequencing artifact, a later analysis dropped 450 to 600 nucleotide sequences that were highly shared and had low generation probability. In a later analysis, a clonal expansion index was calculated for each public chain from normalized within-repertoire ranks of inferred template counts. In a later analysis, generation probabilities were computed using a VDJ recombination model fitted to out-of-frame rearrangements, and the results were checked against IGoR. A later analysis scored TCR-TCR, TCR-HLA and TCR-CMV co-occurrence with hypergeometric tests, applying a repertoire-size bias correction to TCR pairs. To estimate false discovery rates, a later analysis permuted the HLA or CMV assignments 20 times. In a later analysis, co-occurring TCRs were grouped with DBSCAN, and TCRdist sequence similarity was added when clustering was performed within HLA-allele-positive subsets. Co-occurrence clustering excluded repertoires with fewer than 30,000 or more than 120,000 public chains, plus five with anomalous nucleotide sharing. What TCRdb holds here is the immuneACCESS table cut down to in-frame rearrangements. Part of the clones is not present; checked against another copy, under half of the missing clones reflect an unresolved V gene, and the others are unexplained. V, J and clone size were drawn from that table, and D and trimming were deduced from the DNA. This sample holds under 300,000 clones; just over 70% were observed only once. The top ten hold approximately 2.5% of the sample.

Counted from cysteine to phenylalanine, this CDR3 has 15 amino acids. Only the CDR3 DNA stays, 45 bases, in frame from base 1. CDR1 and CDR2 are read off the germline V gene (reference sequence) as SGHKS and YYEKEE. V and J are trimmed by 4 bases and 6 bases, and the gene matches miss 5 bases of the junction. In total, roughly 710 healthy bone marrow donors made up the cohort. At the time of sampling, every cohort member was nominally healthy, though immune exposures that went unrecorded were likely present. The donor was CMV seronegative and was included in the group of about 350 seronegative cohort members. A peripheral blood sample was collected from each donor, and TCR beta sequencing was performed on peripheral blood mononuclear cells. The Qiagen DNeasy Blood Extraction Kit was used to extract genomic DNA from the blood cell samples. Turning to this clone: Its antigen is still unknown. The input lacks base qualities; no much larger clone sits a single base away.

The sequence was obtained from a female donor in good health and CMV-seronegative. The source material was PBMCs. The chain is made from TRBV5-5 and TRBJ2-1; TRBD1 fits 12 bases in the junction. The CDR3 region has the sequence CASSTGQGAGNEQFF. In nucleotide form, the sequence is TGTGCCAGCAGCACGGGACAGGGGGCGGGCAATGAGCAGTTCTTC.